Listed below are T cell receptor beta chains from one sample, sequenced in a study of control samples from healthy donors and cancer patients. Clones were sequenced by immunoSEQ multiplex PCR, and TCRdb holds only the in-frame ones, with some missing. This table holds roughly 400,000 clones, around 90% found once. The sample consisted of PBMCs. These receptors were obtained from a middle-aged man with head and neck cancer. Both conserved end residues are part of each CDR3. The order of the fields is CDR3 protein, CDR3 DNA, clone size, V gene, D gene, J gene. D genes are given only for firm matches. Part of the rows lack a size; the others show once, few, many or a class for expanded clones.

CASSHQVSNQPQHF,TGCGCCAGCAGCCATCAGGTCAGCAATCAGCCCCAGCATTTT,-,TRBV4-1,-,TRBJ1-5
CASSESAGVNEQFF,TGCGCCAGCAGTGAGTCGGCAGGGGTGAATGAGCAGTTCTTC,-,TRBV10-1,-,TRBJ2-1
CAISESSTFNEQFF,TGTGCCATCAGTGAGTCGAGTACTTTCAATGAGCAGTTCTTC,few,TRBV10-3,-,TRBJ2-1
CASREATGELFF,TGTGCCAGCAGGGAAGCCACCGGGGAGCTGTTTTTT,-,TRBV7-3,-,TRBJ2-2
CASSLGANSYEQYF,TGTGCCAGCAGCTTAGGTGCTAACTCCTACGAGCAGTACTTC,-,TRBV7-3,-,TRBJ2-7
CASSKRHSGNSGNTIYF,TGTGCCAGCTCAAAGCGGCATTCAGGAAACTCTGGAAACACCATATATTTT,-,TRBV7-2,-,TRBJ1-3
CATSDSTAGGTEAFF,TGTGCCACCAGTGATTCAACCGCGGGGGGCACTGAAGCTTTCTTT,-,TRBV24-1,-,TRBJ1-1
CASSRDQNEQFF,TGTGCCAGCTCACGGGATCAAAATGAGCAGTTCTTC,-,TRBV18,-,TRBJ2-1
CASSFPTAPNEQYF,TGTGCCAGTAGTTTCCCGACAGCCCCTAACGAGCAGTACTTC,-,TRBV19,-,TRBJ2-7
CASSQGERGGLYGYTF,TGTGCCAGCAGCCAAGGAGAGCGGGGAGGCCTCTATGGCTACACCTTC,-,TRBV3-1/TRBV3-2,-,TRBJ1-2
CASSRAPGEGYTF,TGTGCCAGCTCGAGGGCCCCGGGAGAAGGCTACACCTTC,-,TRBV18,-,TRBJ1-2
CASSLGVYAGELFF,TGTGCCAGCAGCTTGGGGGTTTATGCCGGGGAGCTGTTTTTT,-,TRBV7-2,-,TRBJ2-2
CAWSVLFNTEAFF,TGTGCCTGGAGTGTACTATTTAACACTGAAGCTTTCTTT,-,TRBV30,-,TRBJ1-1
CASSQEPGRYNEQFF,TGCGCCAGCAGCCAAGAACCGGGACGGTACAATGAGCAGTTCTTC,-,TRBV4-1,-,TRBJ2-1
CASSFPAGGLIAGELFF,TGCGCCAGCAGCTTTCCCGCAGGGGGCCTAATAGCCGGGGAGCTGTTTTTT,-,TRBV5-1,TRBD1,TRBJ2-2
CASSRRQNTEAFF,TGTGCCAGCAGTAGAAGACAGAACACTGAAGCTTTCTTT,-,TRBV7-3,-,TRBJ1-1
CASSVLGGYNEQFF,TGTGCCAGCAGCGTATTAGGGGGGTACAATGAGCAGTTCTTC,-,TRBV9,-,TRBJ2-1
CASSSTRDSYEQYF,TGTGCCAGCAGCAGTACGAGGGACTCCTACGAGCAGTACTTC,-,TRBV7-2,-,TRBJ2-7
CASSIDLSPGNTIYF,TGTGCCAGTAGTATAGACTTGTCCCCTGGAAACACCATATATTTT,-,TRBV19,-,TRBJ1-3
CASSLRPNSYNEQFF,TGTGCCAGCAGTTTGCGACCCAACTCCTACAATGAGCAGTTCTTC,-,TRBV4-2,-,TRBJ2-1
CASSPVPLAGDDEQYF,TGCGCCAGCAGCCCAGTACCTCTAGCGGGAGATGACGAGCAGTACTTC,-,TRBV4-1,TRBD2,TRBJ2-7
CASSARTGNSYNEQFF,TGTGCCAGCAGCGCCCGGACAGGCAACTCCTACAATGAGCAGTTCTTC,once,TRBV9,TRBD1,TRBJ2-1
CASSLKGQGTDTQYF,TGTGCCAGCAGCTTGAAGGGACAGGGCACAGATACGCAGTATTTT,-,TRBV13,TRBD1,TRBJ2-3
CATSRDGSGAQPQHF,TGTGCCACCAGCAGAGATGGTTCGGGGGCGCAGCCCCAGCATTTT,-,TRBV15,-,TRBJ1-5
CASSQDSLARNNEQFF,TGCGCCAGCAGCCAAGACTCACTAGCGAGGAACAATGAGCAGTTCTTC,-,TRBV4-1,TRBD2,TRBJ2-1
CASSPGQGWNQPQHF,TGTGCCAGCAGCCCCGGACAGGGTTGGAATCAGCCCCAGCATTTT,-,TRBV7-2,TRBD1,TRBJ1-5
CASSAGASGGWGETQYF,TGTGCCAGCAGCGCAGGAGCTAGCGGGGGCTGGGGGGAGACCCAGTACTTC,few,TRBV9,TRBD2,TRBJ2-5
CASSQQGAGEQYF,TGTGCCAGTAGCCAACAGGGGGCCGGCGAGCAGTACTTC,once,TRBV19,TRBD1,TRBJ2-7
CASSSSRANVLTF,TGTGCCAGCAGTTCCTCCAGGGCCAACGTCCTGACTTTC,-,TRBV12-3/TRBV12-4,-,TRBJ2-6
CASSLGYQPQHF,TGTGCCAGCAGCTTGGGGTATCAGCCCCAGCATTTT,once,TRBV5-6,-,TRBJ1-5
CASSVAGEKLFF,TGTGCCAGCAGCGTAGCCGGGGAAAAACTGTTTTTT,-,TRBV9,-,TRBJ1-4
CASSLSRVETEAFF,TGTGCCAGCAGTTTATCCAGGGTGGAAACTGAAGCTTTCTTT,-,TRBV27,-,TRBJ1-1
CASTAGAADTQYF,TGTGCCAGCACGGCGGGAGCGGCAGATACGCAGTATTTT,-,TRBV27,TRBD2,TRBJ2-3
CASSSTNTGELFF,TGTGCCAGCTCGAGCACGAACACCGGGGAGCTGTTTTTT,-,TRBV18,-,TRBJ2-2
CASSLGQGAGTEAFF,TGCGCCAGCAGCTTGGGGCAGGGGGCAGGCACTGAAGCTTTCTTT,once,TRBV5-1,TRBD1,TRBJ1-1
CASSLPLAGGEQFF,TGTGCCAGCAGTTTACCCCTAGCGGGAGGTGAGCAGTTCTTC,-,TRBV27,TRBD2,TRBJ2-1
CASSATGQGSSGNTIYF,TGTGCCAGCAGCGCTACGGGACAGGGTAGCTCTGGAAACACCATATATTTT,-,TRBV9,TRBD1,TRBJ1-3